What follows are 10 T cell receptor beta chains derived from one specimen sequenced in a study of blood T cell repertoires in COVID-19. Clones were sequenced by immunoSEQ multiplex PCR, and TCRdb holds only the in-frame ones, with some missing. The table shows tens of thousands of clones, with 87% occurring only once. Sequencing was done on a sample of peripheral blood. Receptors were obtained from a woman aged 80 or over with acute or convalescent COVID-19.

The chain recombines TRBV6-2 or TRBV6-3 with TRBJ2-7, with D perhaps TRBD2 (5 bases). V shed 3 bases and J shed 5 bases, with 11 bases lying between them. Germline values: CDR1 MNHEY, CDR2 SVGEGT. CDR3 length equals 13 residues. CDR3 protein: CASSYFGKNEQYF. The CDR3 DNA sequence: TGTGCCAGCAGTTATTTCGGGAAAAACGAGCAGTACTTC.

The chain recombines TRBV7-8 with TRBJ1-3; D not resolved. V was clipped by 5 bases and J by 1 base, with 12 bases between them. Germline values: CDR1 SGHVS, CDR2 FQNEAQ. This CDR3 contains 15 residues. CDR3 DNA: TGTGCCAGCAGCCCTCAGATCTCTTCTGGAAACACCATATATTTT. Amino acids: CASSPQISSGNTIYF.

CDR3 sequence reads: CASSSGTSGSNEQFF. CDR3 DNA sequence: TGCGCCAGCAGCAGCGGGACTAGCGGGAGCAATGAGCAGTTCTTC. The chain joins TRBV5-1 to TRBJ2-1; 14 nucleotides agree with TRBD2. The V gene end was trimmed by 4 bases and the J gene end by 6 bases; junction bases not matched to a gene: 3. The length of the CDR3 is 15 residues. The germline gives CDR1 SGHRS, CDR2 YFSETQ.

The chain combines TRBV18 with TRBJ2-1, with 10 nucleotides matching TRBD2. Germline CDR1 is KGHSH and CDR2 is LQKENI. The CDR3 loop spans 15 amino acids. The V segment lost 2 bases and the J segment 4 bases; nucleotides outside the gene matches: 2. The DNA of the CDR3 is TGTGCCAGCTCACCAGCTAGCGGGGGATACAATGAGCAGTTCTTC. This encodes CASSPASGGYNEQFF.

Note on this clone: The sample has other DNA sequences that encode this CDR3 too. This rearrangement joins TRBV27 to TRBJ1-6; a possible D gene is TRBD1 (6 bases). The V end was cut by 6 bases, the J end by 5 bases, with 11 bases between. CDR1 is MNHEY, CDR2 SMNVEV, per germline (reference sequence). This CDR3 has 14 residues. CDR3 residues: CASSPDRDNSPLHF. As DNA, the CDR3 is TGTGCCAGCAGCCCGGACAGAGATAATTCACCCCTCCACTTT.

This CDR3 is CASLRSGQGSYEQYF. The CDR3, as DNA: TGTGCCAGCCTGAGGTCGGGACAAGGGTCCTACGAGCAGTACTTC. The chain links TRBV28 to TRBJ2-7; TRBD1 is a possible D gene (6 bases). This CDR3 has 15 residues. Germline values: CDR1 MDHEN, CDR2 SYDVKM. Trimming took off 8 bases at V and 1 base at J, with 18 bases between the two ends.

The chain is built from TRBV19 and TRBJ2-3; TRBD2 matches 8 bases. With V trimmed by 1 base and J by 3 bases, 3 bases remained unmatched. Germline assignment: CDR1 LNHDA and CDR2 SQIVND (reference sequence). The CDR3 runs 15 residues. The DNA of the CDR3 is TGTGCCAGTAGTATAGGAGTAGCGGGAACAGATACGCAGTATTTT. This encodes CASSIGVAGTDTQYF.

The rearrangement uses TRBV25-1 and TRBJ1-1; 7 bases are a match to TRBD1. Germline values: CDR1 MGHDK, CDR2 SYGVNS. This CDR3 is 16 amino acids long. V dropped 5 bases and J dropped 4; count of bases not matched to a gene: 13. The CDR3 DNA follows: TGTGCCAGCAGTCCCGACAGGGCGGGTGGGGGCACTGAAGCTTTCTTT. Encoded protein: CASSPDRAGGGTEAFF.

This clone came up a few times. The sample carries other DNA sequences with the same CDR3. The V gene is TRBV14, the J gene TRBJ2-7, with D unclear. The germline CDR1 and CDR2 sequences are SGHDN and FVKESK. The CDR3 is made up of 11 amino acids. Trimming stripped 4 bases from V and 3 bases from J, with 4 bases between. CDR3 sequence: CASSPGYEQYF. The CDR3 region has the DNA TGTGCCAGCAGCCCGGGCTACGAGCAGTACTTC.

This rearrangement joins TRBV15 to TRBJ2-5; no reliable D call. Germline V gives CDR1 LNHNV, CDR2 YYDKDF (reference sequence). Trimming cost V 5 bases and J 3 bases, with 4 bases left between them. The CDR3 has 11 amino acids. The CDR3 DNA sequence: TGTGCCACCAGCGCGGAAGAGACCCAGTACTTC. Residues: CATSAEETQYF.